This T cell receptor (beta chain) was captured by sequencing in a study of T-cell reconstitution after alpha-beta-depleted transplantation in children. Study results and limitations: At around two months after transplant, the alpha-beta T cells were reportedly derived from several hundred expanded clones that came from non-depleted graft cells.

This clonotype has at least ten counts. Its antigen is unknown. The TCRbeta library was prepared with unique molecular identifiers. MiXCR was run by TCRdb on the PCR reads, yielding one entry per CDR3 protein. Among 490,000 or so distinct CDR3 sequences, over 9.5% were seen once, and the ten largest hold 2% to 2.5%. This CDR3 has 15 residues. The V gene lost 0 bases and the J gene lost 3 bases, with 10 bases spanning the gap. CDR1 and CDR2 from the germline V gene are LGHNA and YSLEER. The TCR was taken from a child between 2 and 9 years old with inherited bone marrow failure, due to receive a stem cell transplant. This material consisted of PBMCs, taken before TCRalphabeta/CD19-depleted stem cell transplant. The chain is built from TRBV4-3 and TRBJ2-3; tentatively, D is TRBD1 (7 bases). CDR3 bases: TGCGCCAGCAGCCAAGAGACAGGGAGGACAGATACGCAGTATTTT. Amino acids: CASSQETGRTDTQYF.